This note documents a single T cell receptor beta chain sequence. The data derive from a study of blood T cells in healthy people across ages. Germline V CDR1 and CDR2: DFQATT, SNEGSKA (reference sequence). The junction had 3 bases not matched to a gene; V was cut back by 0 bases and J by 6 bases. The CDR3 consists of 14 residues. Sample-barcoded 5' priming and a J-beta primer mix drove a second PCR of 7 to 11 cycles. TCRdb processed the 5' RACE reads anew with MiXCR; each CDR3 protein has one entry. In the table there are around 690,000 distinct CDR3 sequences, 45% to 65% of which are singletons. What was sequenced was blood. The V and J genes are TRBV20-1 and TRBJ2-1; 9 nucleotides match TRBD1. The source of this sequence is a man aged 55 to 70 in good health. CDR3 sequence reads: CSARERTGVNEQFF. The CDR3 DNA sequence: TGCAGTGCTAGAGAACGGACAGGGGTCAATGAGCAGTTCTTC.